This is a list of T cell receptor beta chains from one sample in a study of blood T cell repertoires in COVID-19. Assay: immunoSEQ multiplex PCR; the TCRdb copy retains only in-frame clones and omits some. The sample has 9,000 to 13,000 clones; nearly 90% are singletons. The sequenced sample was peripheral blood. Receptors were obtained from a human donor in a cohort sampled during active COVID-19. CDR3s include the opening cysteine and the closing phenylalanine or tryptophan. Clone sizes are given selectively: once, few, many, or a class where the clone is expanded.

V | size | CDR3
TRBV25-1 | NA | CASSSLGDSKNIQYF
TRBV5-1 | NA | CASSWDSTYEQYF
TRBV3-1/TRBV3-2 | NA | CASSMTGGPTANYGYTF
TRBV7-3 | NA | CASSLGPGGNYGYTF
TRBV5-1 | few | CASSPYTTRVLQETQYF
TRBV4-2 | NA | CASSQVGGALNEAFF
TRBV6-5 | NA | CASRLGQGNYGYTF
TRBV30 | NA | CAWSVRAGAKNIQYF
TRBV3-1/TRBV3-2 | NA | CASSQGEATQYF
TRBV28 | NA | CAILRDRATEAFF
TRBV19 | NA | CASRGVGLNSPLHF
TRBV11-1 | NA | CASSLRTEQFF
TRBV24-1 | NA | CAPSVMDRGSHNQPQHF
TRBV11-1 | NA | CASSLRDTGELFF
TRBV19 | NA | CASSIGRGSNGYTF
TRBV3-1/TRBV3-2 | NA | CASSQSQGASRF
TRBV19 | once | CASSISHSYTDTQYF
TRBV6-5 | NA | CASTNPGTGGGYTF
TRBV10-3 | NA | CAIRTISTDTQYF
TRBV5-4 | NA | CASSWPGQVSNTGELFF
TRBV11-2 | NA | CASSLEPRLAGGQYF
TRBV27 | NA | CASSLRGDSSTDTQYF
TRBV18 | NA | CASSSVGQNTGELFF
TRBV7-3 | NA | CASSFRDRGQLQHF
TRBV7-9 | NA | CASSRQNTEAFF
TRBV18 | NA | CASSPLGLAGGLNNEQFF
TRBV6-1 | NA | CASSESYGAVGNTIYF